This T cell receptor (beta chain) is drawn from a study of T cell responses to AZD1222 COVID-19 vaccine. Overall study results and limits: A mostly white British donor set with more females was recruited, and clonal diversity was possibly underestimated. Repertoires were obtained solely post-peak T cell response. The CD4 TCRs associated with vaccination extended across spike and predominated at 160-218 and 743-854.

The CDR3 consists of 17 residues. The V end was cut by 5 bases, the J end by 5 bases, with 24 bases between. The germline gives CDR1 LGHDT, CDR2 YNNKEL (reference sequence). Turning to this clone: Its target is unknown.

The method was immunoSEQ multiplex PCR; TCRdb's version includes in-frame clones alone and lacks a portion of them. This table holds 130,000 to 150,000 clones, around 90% found once. This chain joins TRBV3-1 (or the pseudogene TRBV3-2) and TRBJ1-2, with D tentatively TRBD1 (5 bases). Sequenced material: peripheral blood, taken on day 0 of AZD1222 vaccination. This TCR was sampled from an adult in good health. The CDR3 spells CASSSTLLSAGGYGYTF. CDR3 in DNA: TGTGCCAGCAGCTCAACCCTATTGTCAGCCGGGGGATATGGCTACACCTTC.